The following is a T cell receptor (beta chain) sequence with its context. This receptor's antigen is unknown. Per-base quality was not reported, and no clone a single base away is much larger than it. The source of the sample is a study of shared clonotypes between healthy human individuals (dated by TCRdb to about 2020). With respect to the entire study: The cohort comprised a couple of women and three men aged 18 to 49 years. For each donor, three plates each were used for CD4 naive and CD4 memory, two plates were used for CD8 naive, and one plate was used for CD8 memory. The study deeply sequenced blood TCR repertoires of several healthy adults to estimate repertoire size and the extent of clonotype sharing between individuals. To increase sequencing depth and limit assay-specific biases, TCR repertoire library preparation and sequencing were carried out by different laboratories using diverse techniques. Between about 0.85 and 8.9 billion PBMCs per donor were obtained by leukapheresis. Results and caveats for the whole study, not just this receptor: Naive subsets generally had larger estimated clonotype richness than memory subsets did. The small number of donors limited the genetic and exposure-history diversity represented. Only blood was sampled, and tissue TCR repertoires likely differ from those in blood. Pairwise subsampling indicated that sequencing depth was expected to affect the degree of clonotype sharing among donors. Rarefaction of sorted-subset datasets indicated incomplete sequencing despite the large sequencing depth. Higher generation probabilities were observed for clonotypes shared by all four sorted-subset donors than for non-shared clonotypes. About 5% of naive CD4, more than 3% of naive CD8, around 2.3% of memory CD4, and about 0.4% of memory CD8 clonotypes were shared across four donors.

Using the deep immunoSEQ assay, multiplex PCR amplified TCR CDR3 regions from genomic DNA. Extracted genomic DNA from each cell subset was spread evenly across all wells of several immunoSEQ 96-well plates, with each plate serving as a replicate. For sorted subsets, around 200 ng genomic DNA, equal to some 28,000 T cell genomes, was loaded into each replicate PCR. Purified libraries were measured with a Qubit 3.0 fluorometer, size-checked on a Bioanalyzer 2100, and measured again with the KAPA Library Quantification kit. Each immunoSEQ 96-well plate was sequenced on its own single-read 150-cycle Illumina NextSeq 550 flow cell. The paper's data handling went like this. The immunoSEQ output contained only junctional sequences without quality scores, so filtering could not match that applied to full-length reads. Sequences were annotated with PyIR, a Python wrapper for IgBLAST v1.9, using IMGT germline references to assign V/J genes and CDR3. Reads were filtered out if the reads had weak V/J assignments (E-value above 1e-6), no CDR3, stop codons, out-of-frame junctions, or ambiguous translated residues. V3J clonotypes were defined as sequences sharing the same inferred V gene, J gene, and CDR3 amino acid sequence. Percentage overlap between repertoires was computed as shared unique clonotypes divided by the size of the smaller repertoire. RTK rarefaction, the Chao1 estimator, and Recon v2.1 estimates of unobserved clonotypes were used to assess repertoire richness. For all TCRbeta clonotypes obtained by the gDNA method from several donors, generation probabilities were computed with OLGA. This immuneACCESS table, as held by TCRdb, lists in-frame sequences with V and J called but not all clones. Of the missing ones, under half trace to an unresolved V gene in checked studies; the others have no known cause. D and trimming were read from the DNA, whereas the V and J calls and clone size are those reported in that table. The sample yields nearly 750,000 clones; approximately 72% were counted once. Clones ranked in the top ten supply less than 2% of the sample.

Sequences MDHEN (CDR1) and SYDVKM (CDR2) are obtained from the germline V gene. The CDR3 holds 15 amino acids from the cysteine to the phenylalanine. Only the CDR3 portion is preserved as DNA: 45 bases, with reading frame beginning at the first base. V trim: 3 bases; J trim: 2 bases; unmatched bases: 5. The donors were healthy, HIV-negative adults with no recently reported acute infections or vaccinations. Only Caucasian adults living in Nashville, Tennessee, USA were represented among the donors. Magnetic negative selection was used to enrich CD4+ T cells, after which naive cells were positively selected on CD45RA and the negative fraction became the memory subset. After blood collection by leukapheresis, PBMCs were isolated using Ficoll-Histopaque density gradient centrifugation and then cryopreserved in the vapor phase of liquid nitrogen. Purity and quantity of every magnetically sorted T cell population were checked by analytical flow cytometry. Genomic DNA was isolated from every sorted fraction and measured by UV absorbance on a Nanodrop 2000c.

The chain couples TRBV28 to TRBJ2-3; 7 middle bases align to TRBD1. This receptor was taken from a woman in her thirties in good health. Sequencing was carried out using memory CD4+ T cells sorted from blood. In the paper's terms, the cell subset or site label means: CD45RA-negative fraction. The sequenced DNA is TGTGCCAGCAGTTTGGGGACAGAACTCACAGATACGCAGTATTTT. This translates into CASSLGTELTDTQYF.